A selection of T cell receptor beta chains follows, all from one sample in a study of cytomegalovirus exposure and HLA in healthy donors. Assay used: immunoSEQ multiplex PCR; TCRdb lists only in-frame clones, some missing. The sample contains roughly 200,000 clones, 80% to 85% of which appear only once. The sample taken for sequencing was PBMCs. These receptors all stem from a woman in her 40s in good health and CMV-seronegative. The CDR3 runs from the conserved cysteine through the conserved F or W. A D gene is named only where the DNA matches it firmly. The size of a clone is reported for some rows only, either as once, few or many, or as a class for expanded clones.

CDR3nt: TGTGCCAGAAAACCCAAAAGCGCAGGGGATACCTATGGCTACACCTTC
CDR3aa: CARKPKSAGDTYGYTF
d_gene: -
j_gene: TRBJ1-2
abundance: -
v_gene: TRBV5-8

CDR3nt: TGTGCCAGTAATCGGGCGGACAGGGCCGGTAGCTATGGCTACACCTTC
CDR3aa: CASNRADRAGSYGYTF
d_gene: TRBD1
j_gene: TRBJ1-2
abundance: few
v_gene: TRBV19

CDR3nt: TGTGCCAGCGGGGATCAGGGCCCTGGAAACACCATATATTTT
CDR3aa: CASGDQGPGNTIYF
d_gene: -
j_gene: TRBJ1-3
abundance: -
v_gene: TRBV9

CDR3nt: TGTGCCAGCAGCTTAAGTCTTGGGCCCTTTGGCTACACCTTC
CDR3aa: CASSLSLGPFGYTF
d_gene: -
j_gene: TRBJ1-2
abundance: -
v_gene: TRBV5-4

CDR3nt: TGTGCCAGCAGCTTATTCCTAGCGCTTAGCACAGATACGCAGTATTTT
CDR3aa: CASSLFLALSTDTQYF
d_gene: -
j_gene: TRBJ2-3
abundance: -
v_gene: TRBV11-2

CDR3nt: TGCAGCGTTTCCGGGACTGCTTCCTACGAGCAGTACTTC
CDR3aa: CSVSGTASYEQYF
d_gene: -
j_gene: TRBJ2-7
abundance: -
v_gene: TRBV29-1

CDR3nt: TGTGCCAGCAGTGAAGGCAGGGTGAACACCGGGGAGCTGTTTTTT
CDR3aa: CASSEGRVNTGELFF
d_gene: -
j_gene: TRBJ2-2
abundance: few
v_gene: TRBV6-1

CDR3nt: TGTGCCAGTAGTATAGGTCCGGGACAGAACTATGGCTACACCTTC
CDR3aa: CASSIGPGQNYGYTF
d_gene: TRBD1
j_gene: TRBJ1-2
abundance: -
v_gene: TRBV19

CDR3nt: TGTGCCAGCAGTTCGGGGACAGACATTAAGTTCTTC
CDR3aa: CASSSGTDIKFF
d_gene: TRBD1
j_gene: TRBJ2-1
abundance: -
v_gene: TRBV28

CDR3nt: TGTGCCAGTAGTAGCGGGAGTAAGAGGGAGCAGTACTTC
CDR3aa: CASSSGSKREQYF
d_gene: TRBD2
j_gene: TRBJ2-7
abundance: -
v_gene: TRBV28

CDR3nt: TGTGCCAGCAGCTTACAAGGGGGTAATGAAAAACTGTTTTTT
CDR3aa: CASSLQGGNEKLFF
d_gene: -
j_gene: TRBJ1-4
abundance: -
v_gene: TRBV7-2

CDR3nt: TGTGCCTGGAGTGTCGGACAGAACACTGAAGCTTTCTTT
CDR3aa: CAWSVGQNTEAFF
d_gene: -
j_gene: TRBJ1-1
abundance: -
v_gene: TRBV30

CDR3nt: TGTGCCAGCAGCTTCCCGACAGGGTTGAACACTGAAGCTTTCTTT
CDR3aa: CASSFPTGLNTEAFF
d_gene: TRBD1
j_gene: TRBJ1-1
abundance: -
v_gene: TRBV11-2

CDR3nt: TGTGCCAGTAGTATGGAGGGGCGCACAGATACGCAGTATTTT
CDR3aa: CASSMEGRTDTQYF
d_gene: -
j_gene: TRBJ2-3
abundance: -
v_gene: TRBV19

CDR3nt: TGTGCCAGCAGCTTGGAGATAGCGGGAGGTAGAGATACGCAGTATTTT
CDR3aa: CASSLEIAGGRDTQYF
d_gene: TRBD2
j_gene: TRBJ2-3
abundance: -
v_gene: TRBV5-6

CDR3nt: TGTGCCAGCAGCTCCAGGGGGTCCGGCTATGGCTACACCTTC
CDR3aa: CASSSRGSGYGYTF
d_gene: TRBD1
j_gene: TRBJ1-2
abundance: few
v_gene: TRBV5-4

CDR3nt: TGCGCCAGCAGCCAAGAGGGGCTGGGACAGCCACCCTACGAGCAGTACTTC
CDR3aa: CASSQEGLGQPPYEQYF
d_gene: TRBD1
j_gene: TRBJ2-7
abundance: -
v_gene: TRBV4-1

CDR3nt: TGTGCCTGGGCGATTTGGACTGAAGCTTTCTTT
CDR3aa: CAWAIWTEAFF
d_gene: -
j_gene: TRBJ1-1
abundance: -
v_gene: TRBV30

CDR3nt: TGTGCCTGGAGTGTCTCGGCAGGCAAACCCCATACCATTGAAAAACTGTTTTTT
CDR3aa: CAWSVSAGKPHTIEKLFF
d_gene: -
j_gene: TRBJ1-4
abundance: -
v_gene: TRBV30

CDR3nt: TGTGCCAGCTCACCACAGGGGCGAGACATTCAGTACTTC
CDR3aa: CASSPQGRDIQYF
d_gene: -
j_gene: TRBJ2-4
abundance: -
v_gene: TRBV18

CDR3nt: TGTGCCAGCAGCTTATTTGGGGGAGGGTGGGATGAGCAGTTCTTC
CDR3aa: CASSLFGGGWDEQFF
d_gene: TRBD2
j_gene: TRBJ2-1
abundance: once
v_gene: TRBV13

CDR3nt: TGCGCCAGCAGCTTGGTCGGCGGGAGTCAATCGGATACGCAGTATTTT
CDR3aa: CASSLVGGSQSDTQYF
d_gene: TRBD2
j_gene: TRBJ2-3
abundance: -
v_gene: TRBV5-1

CDR3nt: TGTGCCAGCAGTAGACGACAGGGACGTGAAAAACTGTTTTTT
CDR3aa: CASSRRQGREKLFF
d_gene: TRBD1
j_gene: TRBJ1-4
abundance: -
v_gene: TRBV27

CDR3nt: TGTGCCACCCGGCGCAGGGCTAGCGGGAGTTCCGTCTACGAGCAGTACTTC
CDR3aa: CATRRRASGSSVYEQYF
d_gene: TRBD2
j_gene: TRBJ2-7
abundance: -
v_gene: TRBV28

CDR3nt: TGTGCCAGCAGCTTAGGAGGGTCGCCGGGTATTTCCTACGAGCAGTACTTC
CDR3aa: CASSLGGSPGISYEQYF
d_gene: -
j_gene: TRBJ2-7
abundance: -
v_gene: TRBV7-9

CDR3nt: TGTGCCTGGAGTGCGGGGTCATACGAGCAGTACTTC
CDR3aa: CAWSAGSYEQYF
d_gene: -
j_gene: TRBJ2-7
abundance: once
v_gene: TRBV30

CDR3nt: TGTGCCAGCAGTTCGGGACAGGGGTGGTACGAGCAGTACTTC
CDR3aa: CASSSGQGWYEQYF
d_gene: TRBD1
j_gene: TRBJ2-7
abundance: -
v_gene: TRBV28

CDR3nt: TGTGCCAGTAGTATGAGCGGCTCCTACAATGAGCAGTTCTTC
CDR3aa: CASSMSGSYNEQFF
d_gene: -
j_gene: TRBJ2-1
abundance: -
v_gene: TRBV19

CDR3nt: TGTGCCAGCAGTGGTATGGGAGCGCCCCTTGGTACCGGGGAGCTGTTTTTT
CDR3aa: CASSGMGAPLGTGELFF
d_gene: -
j_gene: TRBJ2-2
abundance: -
v_gene: TRBV28

CDR3nt: TGTGCCAGCAGCTTAGTAGCGGGACGTCGTACGCAGTATTTT
CDR3aa: CASSLVAGRRTQYF
d_gene: TRBD2
j_gene: TRBJ2-3
abundance: -
v_gene: TRBV11-2

CDR3nt: TGTGCCAGCAGCTTAGAAGCGGGGGCCGGGGAGCTGTTTTTT
CDR3aa: CASSLEAGAGELFF
d_gene: TRBD2
j_gene: TRBJ2-2
abundance: -
v_gene: TRBV11-2

CDR3nt: TGCGCCAGCAGCCGTAGACAGGGGCGAAACTACGAGCAGTACTTC
CDR3aa: CASSRRQGRNYEQYF
d_gene: TRBD1
j_gene: TRBJ2-7
abundance: -
v_gene: TRBV5-1

CDR3nt: TGTGCCAGCTCACCGACTAGCGGGACCCACGAGCAGTACTTC
CDR3aa: CASSPTSGTHEQYF
d_gene: TRBD2
j_gene: TRBJ2-7
abundance: -
v_gene: TRBV18

CDR3nt: TGTGCCAGCAGCCAGACAGTGAACACTGAAGCTTTCTTT
CDR3aa: CASSQTVNTEAFF
d_gene: -
j_gene: TRBJ1-1
abundance: -
v_gene: TRBV7-3

CDR3nt: TGTGCCAGCAGTTTACAGAACGGCGGGTACCCCTACGAGCAGTACTTC
CDR3aa: CASSLQNGGYPYEQYF
d_gene: -
j_gene: TRBJ2-7
abundance: once
v_gene: TRBV27

CDR3nt: TGTGCCAGCAGCTCATGGACTAGCGGGAGTATTCTCACAGATACGCAGTATTTT
CDR3aa: CASSSWTSGSILTDTQYF
d_gene: TRBD2
j_gene: TRBJ2-3
abundance: -
v_gene: TRBV5-4

CDR3nt: TGTGCCAGCAGTGGACAGGGAGCCTACGAGCAGTACTTC
CDR3aa: CASSGQGAYEQYF
d_gene: TRBD1
j_gene: TRBJ2-7
abundance: -
v_gene: TRBV2

CDR3nt: TGTGCCAGCAGTCCGGGTCTCCACCTTTTCTACGAGCAGTACTTC
CDR3aa: CASSPGLHLFYEQYF
d_gene: -
j_gene: TRBJ2-7
abundance: -
v_gene: TRBV27

CDR3nt: TGTGCCAGCAACCCCCGCGGTCAGCCCCAGCATTTT
CDR3aa: CASNPRGQPQHF
d_gene: -
j_gene: TRBJ1-5
abundance: -
v_gene: TRBV21-1

CDR3nt: TGTGCCAGCTGCTTACTCAGAGACAGAACCTACGAGCAGTACTTC
CDR3aa: CASCLLRDRTYEQYF
d_gene: -
j_gene: TRBJ2-7
abundance: -
v_gene: TRBV13

CDR3nt: TGTGCCAGCAGCACGGAGCCAAAGCTGAACACTGAAGCTTTCTTT
CDR3aa: CASSTEPKLNTEAFF
d_gene: -
j_gene: TRBJ1-1
abundance: -
v_gene: TRBV5-4